The rows below give T cell receptor beta chains drawn from one sample of a study of T cells in Graves' hyperthyroidism and ophthalmopathy. From the multiplex PCR reads, TCRdb called clonotypes with MiXCR, one entry per CDR3 protein. The table has some 560,000 distinct CDR3 sequences, around 16% seen once. The sequenced material came from blood. These receptors originate from a woman in her thirties with Graves' hyperthyroidism. The CDR3 runs from the conserved cysteine through the conserved F or W. Each record gives: J gene, V gene, CDR3 protein.

>TRBJ1-1|TRBV28
CATSTGLNTEAFF
>TRBJ2-1|TRBV18
CASSPLGLAGILNEQFF
>TRBJ2-5|TRBV30
CAWSVLGRRETQYF
>TRBJ1-1|TRBV20-1
CSAGARGTEAFF
>TRBJ1-5|TRBV3-1
CASSQVPATGDFNQPQHF
>TRBJ2-3|TRBV29-1
CSVEQVWRGTVTDTQYF
>TRBJ1-5|TRBV7-9
CASSPPGDQPQHF
>TRBJ1-1|TRBV18
CASSPPPRLGLNTEAFF
>TRBJ1-4|TRBV4-1
CASSQGDSRIEKLFF
>TRBJ1-5|TRBV18
CASSLQGANNQPQHF
>TRBJ2-7|TRBV20-1
CSARGQITYEQYF
>TRBJ1-1|TRBV12-3/TRBV12-4
CASSRSPGTGRTEAFF
>TRBJ2-7|TRBV7-3
CASSLTPPGSGSSYERYF
>TRBJ1-1|TRBV28
CASSFGRASEAFF
>TRBJ2-1|TRBV9
CASSARLAGVYEQFF
>TRBJ2-7|TRBV19
CASTPDVGSYEQYF
>TRBJ2-5|TRBV20-1
CSARPRLAGAGAETQYF
>TRBJ1-2|TRBV5-1
CASSRTVLISEYGYTF
>TRBJ1-1|TRBV7-2
CASRRDVNTEAFF
>TRBJ2-7|TRBV20-1
CSANRGGTIFYEQYF
>TRBJ2-3|TRBV29-1
CSVEGDRVRMADTQYF
>TRBJ1-2|TRBV6-1
CASSQYGISYGYTF
>TRBJ2-1|TRBV6-1
CASNLDLGTSVHSYNEQFF
>TRBJ2-1|TRBV6-4
CASSDAGGPNEQFF
>TRBJ2-1|TRBV10-3
CAIAGSEEQFF
>TRBJ1-2|TRBV7-2
CASSLVGGFANYGYTF
>TRBJ1-2|TRBV5-5
CASSSWWAPREYYGYTF
>TRBJ2-7|TRBV19
CASSIAGGGYEQYF
>TRBJ1-1|TRBV12-5
CASGLNRVTEAFF
>TRBJ2-7|TRBV20-1
CSASPSRGGVPYEQYF
>TRBJ2-1|TRBV20-1
CSARSWRSNEQFF
>TRBJ2-2|TRBV7-9
CASSLDAGTGKGELFF
>TRBJ2-2|TRBV30
CAWKTGGEDTGELFF
>TRBJ1-1|TRBV6-2/TRBV6-3
CASSPYRNTEAFF
>TRBJ2-1|TRBV19
CASSIHRGRSDEQFF
>TRBJ1-5|TRBV6-1
CASRTGLNQPQHF
>TRBJ2-7|TRBV7-2
CASSYDRFYEQYF
>TRBJ1-6|TRBV5-1
CASSLVGVGSYNSPLHF
>TRBJ2-1|TRBV29-1
CSVEAGQGYNEQFF
>TRBJ1-2|TRBV7-3
CASSQEDGILYGYTF
>TRBJ2-5|TRBV4-1
CASSLRSSGTVKGETQYF
>TRBJ2-6|TRBV19
CASVPRGSGANVLTF
>TRBJ2-1|TRBV20-1
CSGSGTSVHNEQFF